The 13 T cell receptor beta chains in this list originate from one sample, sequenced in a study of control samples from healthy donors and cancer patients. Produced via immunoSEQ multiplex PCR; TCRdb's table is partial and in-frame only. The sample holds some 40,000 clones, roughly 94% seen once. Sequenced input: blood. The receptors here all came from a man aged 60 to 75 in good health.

CDR3 in DNA: TGTGCCAGCAGCTTGGTTGGAGGGGGACTAAATCAGCCCCAGCATTTT. This codes for CASSLVGGGLNQPQHF. V and J are TRBV5-6 and TRBJ1-5, with D perhaps matching TRBD1 (6 bases). This CDR3 has 16 residues. Trimming removed 0 bases from V and 4 bases from J, with 14 bases in between. The germline CDR1 and CDR2 sequences are SGHDT and YYEEEE.

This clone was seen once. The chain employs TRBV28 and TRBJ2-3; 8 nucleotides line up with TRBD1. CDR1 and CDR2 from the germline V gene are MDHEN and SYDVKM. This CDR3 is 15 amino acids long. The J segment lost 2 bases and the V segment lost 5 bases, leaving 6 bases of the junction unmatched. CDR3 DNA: TGTGCCAGCAGTGGAGGGGACAGGCTCACAGATACGCAGTATTTT. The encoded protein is CASSGGDRLTDTQYF.

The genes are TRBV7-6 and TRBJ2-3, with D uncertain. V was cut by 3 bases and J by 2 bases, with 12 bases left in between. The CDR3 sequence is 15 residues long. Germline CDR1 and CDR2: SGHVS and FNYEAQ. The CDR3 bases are TGTGCCAGCAGCTTGTCCCGACAAAACACAGATACGCAGTATTTT. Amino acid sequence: CASSLSRQNTDTQYF.

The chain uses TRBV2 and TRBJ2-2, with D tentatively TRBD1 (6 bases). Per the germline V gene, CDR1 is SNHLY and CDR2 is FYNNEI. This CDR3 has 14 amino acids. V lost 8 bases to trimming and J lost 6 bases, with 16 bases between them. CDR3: CASGRLGAAGELFF. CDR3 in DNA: TGTGCCAGCGGTCGATTGGGGGCGGCCGGGGAGCTGTTTTTT.

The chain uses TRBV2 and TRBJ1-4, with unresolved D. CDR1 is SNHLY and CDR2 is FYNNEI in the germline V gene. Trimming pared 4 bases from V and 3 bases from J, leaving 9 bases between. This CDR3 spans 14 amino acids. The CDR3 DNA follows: TGTGCCAGCAGTGTTCAGGCGGCTAATGAAAAACTGTTTTTT. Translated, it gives CASSVQAANEKLFF.

CDR3 bases: TGCAGCGTTCTCGGAGATACGCAGTATTTT. Protein product: CSVLGDTQYF. V is TRBV29-1 and J is TRBJ2-3; D not resolved. The ends were cut back, 5 bases at V and 5 bases at J, with 5 bases in the middle. Germline CDR1 is SQVTM and CDR2 is ANQGSEA. The CDR3 length is 10 residues.

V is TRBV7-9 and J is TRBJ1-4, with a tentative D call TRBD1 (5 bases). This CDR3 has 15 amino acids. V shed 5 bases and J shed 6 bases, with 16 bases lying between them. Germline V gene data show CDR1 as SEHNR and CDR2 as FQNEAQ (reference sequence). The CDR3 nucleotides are TGTGCCAGCAGCGAGCTATTAGGGGAAGATGAAAAACTGTTTTTT. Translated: CASSELLGEDEKLFF. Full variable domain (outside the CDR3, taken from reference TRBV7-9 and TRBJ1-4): DTGVSQNPRHKITKRGQNVTFRCDPISEHNRLYWYRQTLGQGPEFLTYFQNEAQLEKSRLLSDRFSAERPKGSFSTLEIQRTEQGDSAMYLCASSELLGEDEKLFFGSGTQLSVL.

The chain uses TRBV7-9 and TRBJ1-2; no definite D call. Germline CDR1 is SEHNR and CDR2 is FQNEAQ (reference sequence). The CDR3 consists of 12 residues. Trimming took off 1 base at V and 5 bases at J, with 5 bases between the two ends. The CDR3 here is CASSLGGYGYTF. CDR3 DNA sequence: TGTGCCAGCAGCTTAGGTGGTTATGGCTACACCTTC.

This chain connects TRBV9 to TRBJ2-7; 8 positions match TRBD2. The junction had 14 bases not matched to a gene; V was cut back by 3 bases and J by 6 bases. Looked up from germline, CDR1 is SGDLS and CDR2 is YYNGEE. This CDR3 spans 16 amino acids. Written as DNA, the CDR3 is TGTGCCAGCAGCGCAGCAGCGGCGGGAGGATCTTCCGAGCAGTACTTC. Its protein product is CASSAAAAGGSSEQYF.

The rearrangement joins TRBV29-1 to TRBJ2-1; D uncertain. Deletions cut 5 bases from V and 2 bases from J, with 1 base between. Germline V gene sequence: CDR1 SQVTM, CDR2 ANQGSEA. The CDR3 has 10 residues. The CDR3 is CSVTYNEQFF. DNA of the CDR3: TGCAGCGTTACCTACAATGAGCAGTTCTTC.

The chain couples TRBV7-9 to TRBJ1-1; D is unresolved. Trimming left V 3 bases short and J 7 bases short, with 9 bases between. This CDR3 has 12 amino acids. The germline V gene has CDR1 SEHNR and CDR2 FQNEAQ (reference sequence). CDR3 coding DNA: TGTGCCAGCAGCTTTAAGACGAGTGAAGCTTTCTTT. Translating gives CASSFKTSEAFF.

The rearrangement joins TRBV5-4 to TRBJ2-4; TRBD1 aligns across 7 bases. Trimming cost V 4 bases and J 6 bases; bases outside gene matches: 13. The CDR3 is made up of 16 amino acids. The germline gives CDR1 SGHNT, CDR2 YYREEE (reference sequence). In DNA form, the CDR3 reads TGTGCCAGCAGCGAGATCACAGGGGTGGTATCAAACATTCAGTACTTC. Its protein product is CASSEITGVVSNIQYF.

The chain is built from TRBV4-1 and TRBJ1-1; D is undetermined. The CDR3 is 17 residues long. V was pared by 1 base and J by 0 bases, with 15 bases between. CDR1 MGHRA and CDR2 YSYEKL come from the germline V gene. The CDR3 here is CASSQVNQLSLNTEAFF. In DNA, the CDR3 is TGCGCCAGCAGCCAAGTTAATCAGCTTAGCCTGAACACTGAAGCTTTCTTT.